This entry lists 30 T cell receptor beta chains sequenced from one sample in a study of human T cells and chemical hapten exposure. MiXCR was run by TCRdb on the RACE reads, yielding one entry per CDR3 protein. Among more than 85,000 distinct CDR3 sequences, around 35% were seen once, and the ten largest hold 2.5% to 3.5%. Time point specified: patch test 3, about 24 weeks after DPC sensitization. The treatment was: therapeutic diphenylcyclopropenone sensitization with weekly scalp DPC. The material sequenced was whole blood, taken in connection with sensitization to the hapten diphenylcyclopropenone (DPC). The receptors here all came from a man in his forties or fifties with alopecia areata. Some clones in this sample may be carry-over from other donors' samples.

In its sample, this clonotype was seen a few times. V usage is TRBV20-1 and J usage is TRBJ1-1; 7 bases match TRBD1. The germline V gene has CDR1 DFQATT and CDR2 SNEGSKA (reference sequence). There are 17 residues in the CDR3. V shed 3 bases, J shed 1 base, and the junction held 14 bases outside the gene matches. CDR3 in amino acids: CSARNPQGRNKNTEAFF. The CDR3 DNA reads TGCAGTGCTAGGAATCCACAGGGGAGGAATAAGAACACTGAAGCTTTCTTT.

Only one count was recorded for this clonotype. The chain uses TRBV27 and TRBJ1-5; maybe TRBD1 (5 bases). The V end lost 0 bases, the J end lost 1 base, and 10 bases lay between the germline ends. Germline CDR1 is MNHEY and CDR2 is SMNVEV (reference sequence). The length of the CDR3 is 16 residues. The CDR3 loop is CASSLSSRGSNQPQHF. The CDR3 DNA follows: TGTGCCAGCAGTTTATCGAGTAGGGGAAGCAATCAGCCCCAGCATTTT.

The chain employs TRBV6-2 or TRBV6-3 and TRBJ2-7; D gene uncertain. Germline V gives CDR1 MNHEY, CDR2 SVGEGT. Trimming took off 6 bases at V and 3 bases at J, with 9 bases between the two ends. The CDR3 totals 12 residues. The CDR3 loop is CASRSENYEQYF. The CDR3 nucleotides are TGTGCCAGCAGATCAGAGAACTACGAGCAGTACTTC.

This clonotype has more than one count but fewer than ten. The genes are TRBV4-3 and TRBJ2-7; 8 positions agree with TRBD2. Trimming cost V 5 bases and J 2 bases; bases outside gene matches: 5. Germline V gene sequence: CDR1 LGHNA, CDR2 YSLEER. CDR3 length equals 14 residues. CDR3 protein: CASSSYSGTYEQYV. DNA for the CDR3: TGCGCCAGCAGCTCTTATAGCGGGACCTACGAGCAGTACGTC.

This clonotype was seen more than once but under ten times. The chain uses TRBV28 and TRBJ1-1; no definite D call. CDR1 and CDR2 (germline): MDHEN, SYDVKM. This CDR3 region has 11 residues. Trimming took 4 bases from V and 11 from J, leaving 11 bases between them. The CDR3 here is CASSSSLRAFF. CDR3 sequence (DNA): TGTGCCAGCAGTTCCTCGTTACGGGCTTTCTTT.

This clonotype was counted only a few times. The chain combines TRBV28 with TRBJ2-7; D is uncertain. The CDR3 extends over 12 amino acids. Germline-derived CDR1 and CDR2 are MDHEN and SYDVKM. Here the CDR3 DNA reads TGTGCCAGCAGCTTATATCAAGGCGAGCAGTACGTC. Amino acids: CASSLYQGEQYV.

This clonotype was counted ten times or more. The rearrangement links TRBV7-2 to TRBJ2-3, with D unresolved. V was trimmed by 5 bases and J by 2 bases, leaving 5 bases between them. This CDR3 spans 12 amino acids. Germline V gene sequence: CDR1 SGHTA, CDR2 FQGNSA. The CDR3 region is CASSPTTDTQYF. The CDR3 DNA follows: TGTGCCAGCAGCCCTACCACAGATACGCAGTATTTT.

V is TRBV20-1 and J is TRBJ2-4; the D gene is possibly TRBD2 (6 bases). The CDR3 is 14 amino acids. Trimming left V 1 base short and J 5 bases short, with 12 bases between. CDR1 is DFQATT and CDR2 is SNEGSKA in the germline V gene (reference sequence). CDR3 DNA: TGCAGTGCTAGAGGTCCCGGGGGAGAAAACATTCAGTACTTC. Its protein is CSARGPGGENIQYF.

The chain combines TRBV20-1 with TRBJ2-1, with 8 bases lining up with TRBD2. This CDR3 contains 15 residues. Germline V gene sequence: CDR1 DFQATT, CDR2 SNEGSKA (reference sequence). V was pared by 6 bases and J by 0 bases, with 7 bases of the junction left unmatched. CDR3 residues: CSAIASGFSYNEQFF. CDR3 bases: TGCAGTGCCATCGCTAGCGGGTTCTCCTACAATGAGCAGTTCTTC.

This clonotype has a handful of counts. The chain carries TRBV6-5 and TRBJ1-5; no firm D call. The V end lost 6 bases, the J end lost 0 bases, and 12 bases lay between the germline ends. CDR1 is MNHEY, CDR2 SVGAGI, per germline. The CDR3 extends over 15 amino acids. The CDR3 DNA is TGTGCCAGCAGGATTCGAGTTTATAGCAATCAGCCCCAGCATTTT. This encodes CASRIRVYSNQPQHF.

This chain connects TRBV6-2 or TRBV6-3 to TRBJ2-3; 7 bases match TRBD2. Germline lookup yields CDR1 MNHEY and CDR2 SVGEGT. The V segment lost 10 bases and the J segment 2 bases; nucleotides outside the gene matches: 3. The CDR3 is 12 amino acids. The CDR3 reads CATRLATDTQYF. CDR3 nucleotide sequence: TGTGCCACCCGACTAGCCACAGATACGCAGTATTTT.

In this sample, this clonotype turned up a few times. V usage is TRBV29-1 and J usage is TRBJ2-5; D could derive from TRBD1 or TRBD2 (5 bases each). Germline CDR1 reads SQVTM; CDR2 reads ANQGSEA. This CDR3 is 13 amino acids long. The ends were cut back, 0 bases at V and 3 bases at J, with 8 bases in the middle. CDR3 sequence (DNA): TGCAGCGTTGAAGAGAGGGGAAAAGAGACCCAGTACTTC. It is translated as CSVEERGKETQYF.

The chain is built from TRBV29-1 and TRBJ2-7, with 7 bases lining up with TRBD1. CDR3 length: 14 residues. CDR1 and CDR2 (germline): SQVTM, ANQGSEA. Trimming took 0 bases from V and 3 from J; bases not matched to a gene: 5. CDR3 region: CSVEDVSGGYEQYF. In DNA, the CDR3 is TGCAGCGTTGAAGATGTCTCAGGGGGCTACGAGCAGTACTTC.

V usage is TRBV20-1 and J usage is TRBJ2-3; the D is unclear. Germline V gene data show CDR1 as DFQATT and CDR2 as SNEGSKA (reference sequence). The CDR3 is 11 residues long. V was pared by 3 bases and J by 7 bases, with 8 bases between. CDR3 DNA sequence: TGCAGTGCTAGCCTGCAGAATACGCAGTATTTT. This encodes CSASLQNTQYF.

This rearrangement joins TRBV28 to TRBJ2-7; the match to TRBD1 covers 8 bases. The V segment lost 5 bases and the J segment 3 bases; nucleotides outside the gene matches: 3. Germline V gene data show CDR1 as MDHEN and CDR2 as SYDVKM. The CDR3 runs to 13 residues. CDR3 coding DNA: TGTGCCAGCAGTCAGGGGGCTCTCTACGAGCAGTACTTC. Translated: CASSQGALYEQYF.

The V call is TRBV7-3, the J call TRBJ2-1; the D is unclear. V was cut by 3 bases and J by 7 bases, with 10 bases left in between. The CDR3 sequence is 13 residues long. Germline assignment: CDR1 SGHTA and CDR2 FQGTGA. As DNA, the CDR3 is TGTGCCAGCAGCTTCTCCGACCCGAATGAGCAGTTCTTC. It codes for CASSFSDPNEQFF. Full variable domain (rest looked up from reference TRBV7-3 and TRBJ2-1): GAGVSQTPSNKVTEKGKYVELRCDPISGHTALYWYRQSLGQGPEFLIYFQGTGAADDSGLPNDRFFAVRPEGSVSTLKIQRTERGDSAVYLCASSFSDPNEQFFGPGTRLTVL.

This clonotype has just a few counts. V is TRBV6-2 or TRBV6-3 and J is TRBJ2-5, with unresolved D. V was trimmed by 0 bases and J by 5 bases, leaving 10 bases between them. The CDR3 sequence is 14 residues long. Germline CDR1 reads MNHEY; CDR2 reads SVGEGT. CDR3 nucleotides: TGTGCCAGCAGTTACTCGTACCCCATGGAGACCCAGTACTTC. Its protein product is CASSYSYPMETQYF.

This clonotype was detected only a few times. The genes are TRBV20-1 and TRBJ2-3, with 8 bases matching TRBD2. The trim removed 3 bases at V and 5 bases at J, leaving 10 bases unmatched. From germline, CDR1 is DFQATT and CDR2 SNEGSKA (reference sequence). There are 15 residues in the CDR3. CDR3 loop: CSARLAGGRGDTQYF. The CDR3 DNA follows: TGCAGTGCTAGGTTGGCGGGAGGAAGGGGAGATACGCAGTATTTT.

The CDR3 bases are TGTGCCAGCAGTTTATCGGCGGGTAGCACAGATACGCAGTATTTT. This codes for CASSLSAGSTDTQYF. The chain carries TRBV28 and TRBJ2-3; tentative D call: TRBD2 (5 bases). The length of the CDR3 is 15 residues. CDR1 is MDHEN and CDR2 is SYDVKM in the germline V gene. The ends were cut back, 1 base at V and 0 bases at J, with 8 bases in the middle.

This clonotype was observed a handful of times. The chain employs TRBV7-2 and TRBJ2-1; a possible D gene is TRBD2 (5 bases). V was shortened by 5 bases and J by 6 bases, with 14 bases between the two germline ends. CDR1 and CDR2 (germline): SGHTA, FQGNSA. This CDR3 has 14 residues. The CDR3 is CASSPSTGFNEQFF. CDR3 DNA: TGTGCCAGCAGCCCTAGCACGGGATTCAATGAGCAGTTCTTC.

This clonotype was seen a few times. The chain combines TRBV5-1 with TRBJ2-2; 7 bases are shared with TRBD2. The CDR3 is 17 residues long. Looked up from germline, CDR1 is SGHRS and CDR2 is YFSETQ. V lost 5 bases to trimming and J lost 13 bases; unmatched junction nucleotides: 23. CDR3 protein: CASSPGGRLADLVGLFF. CDR3 coding DNA: TGCGCCAGCAGTCCGGGGGGTCGGCTAGCGGACCTCGTTGGGCTGTTTTTT.

V usage is TRBV21-1 and J usage is TRBJ1-1; TRBD1, the D gene given by the table, was not confirmed from the DNA. TRBV21-1 is a pseudogene locus. The CDR3 runs 12 residues. DNA for the CDR3: TGTGCCAGCATAACCACCCCGGTTCCAGCTTTCTTT. Translated, it gives CASITTPVPAFF.

The rearrangement links TRBV9 to TRBJ2-3; D gene unclear. Trimming removed 1 base from V and 0 bases from J, with 12 bases in between. The CDR3 runs to 16 residues. Germline V gives CDR1 SGDLS, CDR2 YYNGEE. DNA of the CDR3: TGTGCCAGCAGCGTATTCGCGGAAGCTAGCACAGATACGCAGTATTTT. The encoded protein is CASSVFAEASTDTQYF.

CDR3 sequence reads: CASSVLAGGSRDTQYF. DNA of the CDR3: TGTGCCAGCAGTGTTCTAGCGGGAGGATCCCGAGATACGCAGTATTTT. The chain is built from TRBV2 and TRBJ2-3; 11 bases agree with TRBD2. CDR3 size: 16 residues. J was trimmed by 5 bases and V by 4 bases; bases with no gene match: 8. The germline V gene encodes CDR1 SNHLY and CDR2 FYNNEI.

This chain joins TRBV29-1 and TRBJ2-1, with 7 bases fitting TRBD2. With 8 bases clipped from V and 2 bases from J, the junction kept 12 bases outside the gene matches. Germline lookup yields CDR1 SQVTM and CDR2 ANQGSEA. This CDR3 is built from 15 residues. This CDR3 is CSSRRGLPPYNEQFF. In DNA, the CDR3 is TGCAGCTCAAGGCGGGGACTACCCCCCTACAATGAGCAGTTCTTC.

The V and J genes are TRBV28 and TRBJ2-3; 10 bases are shared with TRBD2. With 1 base clipped from V and 5 bases from J, the junction kept 6 bases outside the gene matches. Looked up from germline, CDR1 is MDHEN and CDR2 is SYDVKM. This CDR3 spans 16 amino acids. The CDR3 DNA reads TGTGCCAGCAGTTTATTTAGCGGGGGGCGCCGAGATACGCAGTATTTT. Encoded protein: CASSLFSGGRRDTQYF.

V usage is TRBV6-2 or TRBV6-3 and J usage is TRBJ2-1; the match to TRBD1 covers 12 bases. The CDR3 extends over 15 amino acids. The germline V gene has CDR1 MNHEY and CDR2 SVGEGT. The V gene end was trimmed by 5 bases and the J gene end by 8 bases; junction bases not matched to a gene: 7. The CDR3 loop is CASSTRDRGLDEQFF. The CDR3 region has the DNA TGTGCCAGCAGTACCCGGGACAGGGGGCTTGATGAGCAGTTCTTC.

This clonotype was counted once. The J gene is TRBJ2-1, the V gene TRBV20-1, with a weak D call TRBD2 (6 bases). Germline CDR1 reads DFQATT; CDR2 reads SNEGSKA (reference sequence). The CDR3 spans 15 residues. V was pared by 3 bases and J by 0 bases, with 12 bases between. The CDR3: CSASTRGSSYNEQFF. DNA of the CDR3: TGCAGTGCTAGTACACGGGGGAGCTCCTACAATGAGCAGTTCTTC.

This clonotype was recorded a few times. J is TRBJ2-3 and V is TRBV2; the match to TRBD2 covers 7 bases. CDR1 SNHLY and CDR2 FYNNEI come from the germline V gene. V was clipped by 7 bases and J by 4 bases; unmatched bases: 8. This CDR3 is built from 14 residues. In DNA form, the CDR3 reads TGTGCCAGCACCGAAGGGACTACCCCAGATACGCAGTATTTT. Its translation is CASTEGTTPDTQYF.

The J gene is TRBJ2-7, the V gene TRBV18; D is unclear. This CDR3 is 13 amino acids long. V gave up 2 bases and J gave up 3 bases, with 8 bases separating them. Germline CDR1 reads KGHSH; CDR2 reads LQKENI. CDR3 coding DNA: TGTGCCAGCTCACCATCTGTTATCTACGAGCAGTACGTC. Amino acid sequence: CASSPSVIYEQYV.